This TCR beta chain was sequenced for a study of OX40 agonist ivuxolimab in advanced cancers. Turning to the study itself: Three patients showed partial responses: one hepatocellular carcinoma and two cutaneous melanoma cases.

With regard to this clone: No antigen is known for it.

Blood draws occurred at baseline, cycle 4 day 1, and cycle 7 day 1. Study-wide results and caveats: At 0.1 to 3.0 mg/kg, clonal expansion of CD4+ and CD8+ blood T cells had occurred by week 6.

Clones were read by immunoSEQ multiplex PCR, and TCRdb kept only the in-frame ones, dropping some. Of more than 50,000 clones detected, 85% appear once; the ten largest clones hold 4%. The sample here was CD4+ or CD8+ T cells sorted from blood, taken in a trial of the OX40 agonist ivuxolimab. The sequence derives from an adult with an advanced solid tumor such as melanoma, head and neck, liver or kidney cancer.

The CDR3 spells CASSLPRTERTDTQYF. CDR3 in DNA: TGCGCCAGCAGCCTCCCTCGTACGGAGAGGACAGATACGCAGTATTTT. The genes are TRBV4-1 and TRBJ2-3; D gene ambiguous. CDR3 length: 16 residues. Trimming removed 4 bases from V and 3 bases from J, with 17 bases in between. Germline V gives CDR1 MGHRA, CDR2 YSYEKL.